This T cell receptor beta chain comes out of a study of blood T cell repertoires in COVID-19. The overall study: Italy, Spain and the United States were the sources of the convalescent and acute COVID-19 samples. The cDNA or gDNA used as material had been derived from T cells, B-cell-depleted T cells, or PBMCs.

Original handling: It was from reference gene primer amplification that nucleated cell counts were estimated. Assay used: immunoSEQ multiplex PCR; TCRdb lists only in-frame clones, some missing. V, J and clone size were drawn from that table, and D and trimming were deduced from the DNA. The sample includes a few hundred thousand clones, about 84% of them seen just once. Germline CDR1 and CDR2: KGHSH and LQKENI. Unmatched junction bases numbered 5, after V lost 4 bases and J lost 5 bases. The CDR3 consists of 14 residues. Sequenced material: peripheral blood. The origin of this receptor is a woman in her fifties or sixties with acute or convalescent COVID-19. V and J are TRBV18 and TRBJ1-5, with 7 bases aligning to TRBD1. As DNA, the CDR3 is TGTGCCAGCTCACAAGACAGGGAGTATCAGCCCCAGCATTTT. It translates to CASSQDREYQPQHF.